Presented here are 10 T cell receptor beta chains from one specimen sequenced in a study of OX40 agonist ivuxolimab in advanced cancers. TCRdb keeps only in-frame clones here, not all; method: immunoSEQ multiplex PCR. Here the sample spans roughly 53,000 clones, over 80% being singletons. The sample consisted of CD4+ or CD8+ T cells sorted from blood, taken in a trial of the OX40 agonist ivuxolimab. The origin of the receptors is an adult with an advanced solid tumor such as melanoma, head and neck, liver or kidney cancer.

The rearrangement joins TRBV7-2 to TRBJ1-1, with TRBD1 identical over 8 bases. CDR3 size: 14 residues. With V trimmed by 2 bases and J by 3 bases, 2 bases remained unmatched. CDR1 is SGHTA and CDR2 is FQGNSA in the germline V gene. This CDR3 reads CASSLPGGHTEAFF. CDR3 DNA sequence: TGTGCCAGCAGCTTACCAGGGGGCCACACTGAAGCTTTCTTT.

The chain carries TRBV6-5 and TRBJ2-5, with D uncertain. V was shortened by 6 bases and J by 4 bases, with 15 bases between the two germline ends. This CDR3 contains 14 residues. Germline V gene lookup returns CDR1 MNHEY and CDR2 SVGAGI. The CDR3 protein is CASRLLGSGETQYF. For the CDR3, the DNA is TGTGCCAGCAGACTCCTAGGTAGTGGAGAGACCCAGTACTTC.

The chain joins TRBV6-6 to TRBJ1-2; D uncertain. V lost 6 bases, J lost 1 base, and 3 bases lay in between. This CDR3 has 11 residues. The germline gives CDR1 MNHNY, CDR2 SVGAGI (reference sequence). For the CDR3, the DNA is TGTGCCAGCAGCCATAACTATGGCTACACCTTC. It yields the protein CASSHNYGYTF.

The chain has TRBV6-1 and TRBJ1-2; D not certain. V lost 6 bases, J lost 0 bases, and 14 bases lay in between. The CDR3 runs 15 residues. Germline V CDR1 and CDR2: MNHNS, SASEGT. CDR3 amino acids: CASRSLGISNYGYTF. CDR3 coding DNA: TGTGCCAGCAGAAGCCTTGGTATCTCTAACTATGGCTACACCTTC.

The V and J genes are TRBV5-1 and TRBJ1-1; a possible D gene is TRBD1 (6 bases). With 1 base removed from V and 2 bases from J, the gap between germline ends came to 9 bases. The CDR3 runs to 14 residues. Germline V gene lookup returns CDR1 SGHRS and CDR2 YFSETQ. The DNA of the CDR3 is TGCGCCAGCAGCTTGACGGACAGAAACACTGAAGCTTTCTTT. It is translated as CASSLTDRNTEAFF.

V is TRBV4-1 and J is TRBJ2-1; 11 bases fit TRBD2. With V trimmed by 3 bases and J by 0 bases, 13 bases remained unmatched. Per germline, CDR1 MGHRA and CDR2 YSYEKL. CDR3 length equals 20 residues. The CDR3 loop is CASSHGKLAGGLYSYNEQFF. The CDR3 region has the DNA TGCGCCAGCAGCCACGGGAAATTAGCGGGGGGGCTATACTCCTACAATGAGCAGTTCTTC.

This chain connects TRBV30 to TRBJ2-3, with 10 bases that match TRBD1. The ends lost 2 bases at V and 4 bases at J; junction bases unmatched: 6. This CDR3 is built from 15 residues. Germline-derived CDR1 and CDR2 are GTSNPN and SVGIG (reference sequence). The CDR3: CAWSPGQGEADTQYF. CDR3 nucleotides: TGTGCCTGGAGTCCTGGACAGGGGGAGGCAGATACGCAGTATTTT.

A single count supports this clone. V is TRBV7-2 and J is TRBJ1-2, with no clear D. CDR3 length: 13 amino acids. Between the trimmed V and J ends, which lost 3 bases and 4 bases, there was a span of 9 bases. Germline V lookup: CDR1 SGHTA, CDR2 FQGNSA. The CDR3 loop reads CASSFAQSYGYTF. The DNA for the CDR3 is TGTGCCAGCAGCTTTGCCCAGAGCTATGGCTACACCTTC.

The chain combines TRBV10-3 with TRBJ2-7, with 11 positions matching TRBD2. In germline, CDR1 is ENHRY, CDR2 SYGVKD. This CDR3 has 15 residues. The V segment lost 11 bases and the J segment 3 bases; nucleotides outside the gene matches: 12. CDR3: CAVQAGTSGYYEQYF. The CDR3 coding sequence is TGTGCCGTGCAAGCCGGGACTAGCGGTTACTACGAGCAGTACTTC.

Note on this clone: The sample contains more than one DNA sequence encoding this CDR3. The rearrangement joins TRBV29-1 to TRBJ1-2; the match to TRBD1 covers 8 bases. This CDR3 is 12 amino acids long. The germline V gene encodes CDR1 SQVTM and CDR2 ANQGSEA. J was trimmed by 4 bases and V by 6 bases; bases with no gene match: 4. The CDR3 DNA reads as TGCAGCGTGGGAACAGGGGGCTATGGCTACACCTTC. Encoded protein: CSVGTGGYGYTF.